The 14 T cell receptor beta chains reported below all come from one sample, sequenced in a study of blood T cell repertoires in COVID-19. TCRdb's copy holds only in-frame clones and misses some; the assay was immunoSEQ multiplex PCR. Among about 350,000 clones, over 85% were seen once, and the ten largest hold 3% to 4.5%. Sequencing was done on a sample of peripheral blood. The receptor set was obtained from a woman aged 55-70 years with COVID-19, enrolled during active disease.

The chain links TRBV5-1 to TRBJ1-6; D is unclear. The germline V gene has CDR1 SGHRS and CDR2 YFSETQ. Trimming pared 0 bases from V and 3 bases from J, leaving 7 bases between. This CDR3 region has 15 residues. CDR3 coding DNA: TGCGCCAGCAGCTTGGCCACGGGCTATAATTCACCCCTCCACTTT. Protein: CASSLATGYNSPLHF.

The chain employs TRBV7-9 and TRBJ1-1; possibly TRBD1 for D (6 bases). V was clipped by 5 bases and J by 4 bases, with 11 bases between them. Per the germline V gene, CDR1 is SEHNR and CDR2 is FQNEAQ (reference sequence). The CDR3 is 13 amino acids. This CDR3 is CASSAQGGTEAFF. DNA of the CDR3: TGTGCCAGCAGCGCACAGGGTGGCACTGAAGCTTTCTTT.

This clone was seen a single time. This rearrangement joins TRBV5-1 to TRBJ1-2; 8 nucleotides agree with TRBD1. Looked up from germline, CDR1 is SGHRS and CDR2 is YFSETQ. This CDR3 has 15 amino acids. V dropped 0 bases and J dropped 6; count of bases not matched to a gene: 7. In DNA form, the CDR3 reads TGCGCCAGCAGCTTGGAGGGCAGGGGGCTTGATGGCTACACCTTC. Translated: CASSLEGRGLDGYTF. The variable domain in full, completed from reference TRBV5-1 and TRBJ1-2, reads KAGVTQTPRYLIKTRGQQVTLSCSPISGHRSVSWYQQTPGQGLQFLFEYFSETQRNKGNFPGRFSGRQFSNSRSEMNVSTLELGDSALYLCASSLEGRGLDGYTFGSGTRLTVV.

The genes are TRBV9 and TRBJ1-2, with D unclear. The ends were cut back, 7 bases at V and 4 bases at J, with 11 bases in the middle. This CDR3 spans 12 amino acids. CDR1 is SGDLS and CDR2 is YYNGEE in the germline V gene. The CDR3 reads CASRSIRYGYTF. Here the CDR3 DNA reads TGTGCCAGCCGCAGTATACGCTATGGCTACACCTTC.

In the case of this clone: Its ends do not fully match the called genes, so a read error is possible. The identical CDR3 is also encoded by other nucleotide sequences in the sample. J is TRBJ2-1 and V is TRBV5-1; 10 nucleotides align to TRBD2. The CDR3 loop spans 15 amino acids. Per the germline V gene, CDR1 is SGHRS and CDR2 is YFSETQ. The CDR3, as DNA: TGTGCCAGCAGCTCAACTAGCGGGGTTTCTAATGAGCAGTTCTTC. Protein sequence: CASSSTSGVSNEQFF. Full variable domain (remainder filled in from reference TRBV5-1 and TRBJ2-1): KAGVTQTPRYLIKTRGQQVTLSCSPISGHRSVSWYQQTPGQGLQFLFEYFSETQRNKGNFPGRFSGRQFSNSRSEMNVSTLELGDSALYLCASSSTSGVSNEQFFGPGTRLTVL.

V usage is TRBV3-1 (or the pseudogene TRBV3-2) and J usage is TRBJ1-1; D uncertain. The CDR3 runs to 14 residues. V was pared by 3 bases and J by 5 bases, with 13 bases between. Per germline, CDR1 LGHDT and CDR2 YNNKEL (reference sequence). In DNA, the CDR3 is TGTGCCAGCAGCCAGTTAGCCCAGCGGACTGAAGCTTTCTTT. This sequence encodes CASSQLAQRTEAFF.

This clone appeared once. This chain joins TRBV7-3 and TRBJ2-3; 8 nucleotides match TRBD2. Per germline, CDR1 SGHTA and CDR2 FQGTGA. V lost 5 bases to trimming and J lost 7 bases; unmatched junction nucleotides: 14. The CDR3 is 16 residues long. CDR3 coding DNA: TGTGCCAGCAGCAAACCTTCCGGGGGGGGCCGGAATACGCAGTATTTT. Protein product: CASSKPSGGGRNTQYF.

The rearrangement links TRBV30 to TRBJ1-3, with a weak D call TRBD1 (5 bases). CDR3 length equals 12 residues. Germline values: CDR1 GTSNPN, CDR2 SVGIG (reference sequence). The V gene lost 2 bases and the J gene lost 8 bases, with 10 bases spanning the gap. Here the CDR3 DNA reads TGTGCCTGGAGTCCCGGGGGACACACCATATATTTT. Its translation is CAWSPGGHTIYF.

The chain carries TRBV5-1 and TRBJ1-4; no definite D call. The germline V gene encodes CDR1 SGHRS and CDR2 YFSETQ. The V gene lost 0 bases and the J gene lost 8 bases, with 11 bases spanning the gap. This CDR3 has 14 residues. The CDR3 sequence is CASSLGSRSEKLFF. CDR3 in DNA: TGCGCCAGCAGCTTGGGATCGAGAAGCGAAAAACTGTTTTTT.

CDR3 nucleotides: TGTGCCAGCAGCTTAGTTGGAGAGAACACTGAAGCTTTCTTT. As protein: CASSLVGENTEAFF. This sequence joins TRBV11-2 and TRBJ1-1; D remains unclear. This CDR3 has 14 residues. Germline V CDR1 and CDR2: SGHAT, FQNNGV. V dropped 1 base and J dropped 1 base, with 7 bases sitting between them.

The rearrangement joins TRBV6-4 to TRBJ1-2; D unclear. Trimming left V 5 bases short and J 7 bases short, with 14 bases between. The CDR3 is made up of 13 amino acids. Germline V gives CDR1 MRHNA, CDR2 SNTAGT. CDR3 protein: CASSQFQGGGYTF. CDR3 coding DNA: TGTGCCAGCAGTCAGTTCCAAGGAGGTGGCTACACCTTC.

Here the CDR3 DNA reads TGTGCCAGCTCACCGCGGCAGGGTGACTATGGCTACACCTTC. This encodes CASSPRQGDYGYTF. The chain has TRBV18 and TRBJ1-2, with D maybe TRBD1 (5 bases). V lost 3 bases to trimming and J lost 3 bases, with 11 bases between them. Germline V gene data show CDR1 as KGHSH and CDR2 as LQKENI. CDR3 length: 14 residues.

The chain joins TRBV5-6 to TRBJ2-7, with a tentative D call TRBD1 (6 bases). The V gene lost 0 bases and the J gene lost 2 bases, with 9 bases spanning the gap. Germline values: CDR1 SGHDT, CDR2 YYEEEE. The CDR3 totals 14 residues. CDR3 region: CASSLEYRAYEQYF. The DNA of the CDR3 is TGTGCCAGCAGCTTGGAATACAGGGCCTACGAGCAGTACTTC.

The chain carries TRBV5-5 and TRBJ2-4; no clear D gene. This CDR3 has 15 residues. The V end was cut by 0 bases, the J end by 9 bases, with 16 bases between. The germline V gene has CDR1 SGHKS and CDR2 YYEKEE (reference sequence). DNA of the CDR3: TGTGCCAGCAGCTTGGACAGTCTTGGGCTGAGCATTCAGTACTTC. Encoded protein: CASSLDSLGLSIQYF.